The 5 T cell receptor beta chains below come from one sample, sequenced in a study of control samples from healthy donors and cancer patients. Some clones are missing from TCRdb's copy, which holds only in-frame ones; the method was immunoSEQ multiplex PCR. The repertoire holds 89,000 or so clones, with more than 75% as singletons. The sequencing sample was made of blood. Receptor source: a man aged 45 to 65 in good health.

This clone was detected only a few times. V and J are TRBV4-2 and TRBJ2-2; D might be TRBD1 or TRBD2, each matching 5 bases. The V gene lost 0 bases and the J gene lost 14 bases, with 7 bases spanning the gap. CDR1 LGHNA and CDR2 YNFKEQ come from the germline V gene. CDR3 length equals 11 residues. The CDR3 bases are TGTGCCAGCAGCCAAGAGGGGGTACTGTTTTTT. Residues: CASSQEGVLFF.

The rearrangement joins TRBV2 to TRBJ2-5, with D uncertain. V lost 6 bases to trimming and J lost 3 bases, with 11 bases between them. Germline V gene data show CDR1 as SNHLY and CDR2 as FYNNEI. CDR3 length equals 13 residues. The DNA of the CDR3 is TGTGCCAGCAGGCCTTGGATGGAAGAGACCCAGTACTTC. Residues: CASRPWMEETQYF.

This sequence joins TRBV9 and TRBJ1-1; D gene ambiguous. The CDR3 is made up of 15 amino acids. The germline gives CDR1 SGDLS, CDR2 YYNGEE. The V end lost 0 bases, the J end lost 3 bases, and 12 bases lay between the germline ends. The CDR3 loop is CASSVVMGSDTEAFF. DNA of the CDR3: TGTGCCAGCAGCGTAGTTATGGGTTCGGACACTGAAGCTTTCTTT.

The J gene is TRBJ1-3, the V gene TRBV4-3, with 8 bases fitting TRBD1. This CDR3 contains 15 residues. The V gene end was trimmed by 4 bases and the J gene end by 0 bases; junction bases not matched to a gene: 2. The germline V gene has CDR1 LGHNA and CDR2 YSLEER. CDR3: CASSPDRGSGNTIYF. Here the CDR3 DNA reads TGCGCCAGCAGCCCCGACAGGGGCTCTGGAAACACCATATATTTT.

The chain carries TRBV5-4 and TRBJ1-1; D gene unclear. Germline V gives CDR1 SGHNT, CDR2 YYREEE (reference sequence). The CDR3 has 16 amino acids. V lost 0 bases, J lost 3 bases, and 15 bases lay in between. The CDR3 DNA reads as TGTGCCAGCAGCTTGGACCGGACCCTGCTGGACACTGAAGCTTTCTTT. Its translation is CASSLDRTLLDTEAFF.